This TCR beta chain was profiled in a study of blood T cells in healthy people across ages. Study as a whole: About one barcoded beta molecule per two T cells came from capture by template switching.

In terms of origin and age, donors were healthy Caucasian individuals from Russia aged about 6 to 90. Whenever a sample was processed, at least 6 million PBMCs were isolated. A sample-barcoded 5' primer and a J-beta primer mix were used in a second PCR of roughly 7 to 12 cycles. The template-switch adaptor was a 5' adaptor with 12 random nucleotides. It tagged each cDNA molecule. Each CDR3 protein gets one entry after TCRdb re-called the 5' RACE reads with MiXCR. The data show over 1,300,000 distinct CDR3 sequences, approximately 63% seen once. The CDR3 spans 14 residues. The germline CDR1 and CDR2 sequences are ENHRY and SYGVKD. V was shortened by 10 bases and J by 1 base, with 16 bases between the two germline ends.

This chain connects TRBV10-3 to TRBJ1-2, with a weak D call TRBD1 (6 bases). Sample: blood. This clonotype was sampled from a man aged 18 to 30 in good health. The CDR3 coding sequence is TGTGCCACTGCGGGGACAAACTTTAACTATGGCTACACCTTC. Protein sequence: CATAGTNFNYGYTF.